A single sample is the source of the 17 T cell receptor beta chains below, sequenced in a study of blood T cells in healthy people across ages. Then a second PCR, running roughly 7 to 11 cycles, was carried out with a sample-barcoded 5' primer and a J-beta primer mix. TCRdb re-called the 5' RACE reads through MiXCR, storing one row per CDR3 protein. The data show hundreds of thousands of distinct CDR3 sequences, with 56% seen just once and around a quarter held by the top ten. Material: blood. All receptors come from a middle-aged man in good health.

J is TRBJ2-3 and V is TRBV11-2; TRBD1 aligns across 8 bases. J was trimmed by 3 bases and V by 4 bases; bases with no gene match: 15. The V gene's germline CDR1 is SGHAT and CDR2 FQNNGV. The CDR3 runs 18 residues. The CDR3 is CASSSFRGRLMGTDTQYF. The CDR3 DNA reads TGTGCCAGCAGCTCGTTCAGGGGGCGCTTGATGGGAACAGATACGCAGTATTTT.

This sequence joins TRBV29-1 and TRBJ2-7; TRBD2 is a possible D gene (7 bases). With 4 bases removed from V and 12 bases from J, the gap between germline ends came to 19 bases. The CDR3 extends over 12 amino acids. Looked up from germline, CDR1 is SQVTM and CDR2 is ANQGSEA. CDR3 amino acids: CSVAGGLRGPYF. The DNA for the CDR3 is TGCAGCGTTGCTGGGGGGTTGCGGGGGCCGTACTTC.

CDR3: CSDRQGAPYEAFF. CDR3 sequence (DNA): TGCAGCGATCGACAGGGGGCGCCGTACGAAGCTTTCTTT. The chain combines TRBV29-1 with TRBJ1-1, with 10 nucleotides matching TRBD1. This CDR3 spans 13 amino acids. The V and J ends lost 7 bases and 8 bases, in that order; junction bases with no gene match: 10. Germline lookup yields CDR1 SQVTM and CDR2 ANQGSEA.

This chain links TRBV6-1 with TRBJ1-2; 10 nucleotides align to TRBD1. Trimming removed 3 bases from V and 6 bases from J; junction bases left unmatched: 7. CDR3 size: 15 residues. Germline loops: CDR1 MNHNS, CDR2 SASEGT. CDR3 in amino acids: CASSDPRDRGHGYTF. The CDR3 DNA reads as TGTGCCAGCAGTGACCCCCGGGACAGGGGCCATGGCTACACCTTC.

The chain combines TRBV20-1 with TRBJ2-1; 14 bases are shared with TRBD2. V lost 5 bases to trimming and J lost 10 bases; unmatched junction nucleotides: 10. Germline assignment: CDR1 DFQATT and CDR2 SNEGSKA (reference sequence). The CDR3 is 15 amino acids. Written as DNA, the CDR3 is TGCAGTGCTCAAAGGGGACTAGCGGGAGTGAACGAGCAGTTCTTC. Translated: CSAQRGLAGVNEQFF.

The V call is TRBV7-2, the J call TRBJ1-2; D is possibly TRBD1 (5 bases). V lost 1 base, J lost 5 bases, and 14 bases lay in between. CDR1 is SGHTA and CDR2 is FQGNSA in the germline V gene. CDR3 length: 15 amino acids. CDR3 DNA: TGTGCCAGCAGCTTAGGGGCAGGGCCTGGGTATGGCTACACCTTC. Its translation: CASSLGAGPGYGYTF.

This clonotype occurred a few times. Written as DNA, the CDR3 is TGTGCCAGCAGCCTTTTCCCCCCAGCGGCAGCCGATAATGAGCAGTTCTTC. Translated, it gives CASSLFPPAAADNEQFF. The chain recombines TRBV7-2 with TRBJ2-1; the D gene is possibly TRBD2 (5 bases). Looked up from germline, CDR1 is SGHTA and CDR2 is FQGNSA. This CDR3 has 17 residues. Trimming removed 5 bases from V and 7 bases from J, with 24 bases in between.

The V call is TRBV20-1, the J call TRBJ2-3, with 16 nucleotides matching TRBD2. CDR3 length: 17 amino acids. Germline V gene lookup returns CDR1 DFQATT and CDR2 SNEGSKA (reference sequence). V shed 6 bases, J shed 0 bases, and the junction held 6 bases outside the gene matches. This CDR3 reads CSAPGLAGGSSTDTQYF. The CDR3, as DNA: TGCAGTGCCCCGGGACTAGCGGGAGGGTCTAGCACAGATACGCAGTATTTT.

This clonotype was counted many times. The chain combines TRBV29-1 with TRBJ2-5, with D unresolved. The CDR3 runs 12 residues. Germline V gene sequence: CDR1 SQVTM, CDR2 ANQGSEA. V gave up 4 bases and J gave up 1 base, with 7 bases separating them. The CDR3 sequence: CSVGASQETQYF. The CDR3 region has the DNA TGCAGCGTTGGGGCCAGCCAAGAGACCCAGTACTTC. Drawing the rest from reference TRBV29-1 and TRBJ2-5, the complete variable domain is SAVISQKPSRDICQRGTSLTIQCQVDSQVTMMFWYRQQPGQSLTLIATANQGSEATYESGFVIDKFPISRPNLTFSTLTVSNMSPEDSSIYLCSVGASQETQYFGPGTRLLVL.

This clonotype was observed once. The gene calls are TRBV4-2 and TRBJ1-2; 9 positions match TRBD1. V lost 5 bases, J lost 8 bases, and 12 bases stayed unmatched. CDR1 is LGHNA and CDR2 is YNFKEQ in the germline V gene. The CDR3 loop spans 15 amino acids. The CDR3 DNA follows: TGTGCCAGCAGCTTAGATGGGGGTACAGGGGGCGGCTACACCTTC. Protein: CASSLDGGTGGGYTF.

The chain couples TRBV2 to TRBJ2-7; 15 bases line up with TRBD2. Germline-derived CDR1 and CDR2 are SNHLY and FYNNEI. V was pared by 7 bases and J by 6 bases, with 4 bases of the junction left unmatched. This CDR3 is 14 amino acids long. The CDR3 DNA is TGTGCCAGCACCGGACTAGCGGGAGGGTGCGAGCAGTACTTC. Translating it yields CASTGLAGGCEQYF.

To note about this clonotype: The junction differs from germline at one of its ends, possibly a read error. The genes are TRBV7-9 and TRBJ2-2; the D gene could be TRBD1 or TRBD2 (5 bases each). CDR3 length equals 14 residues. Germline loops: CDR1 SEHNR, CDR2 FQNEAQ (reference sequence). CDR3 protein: CAGSLGPPGGELFF. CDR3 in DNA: TGTGCCGGCAGCTTGGGACCCCCGGGAGGGGAGCTGTTTTTT. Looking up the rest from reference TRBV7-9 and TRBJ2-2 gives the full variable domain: DTGVSQNPRHKITKRGQNVTFRCDPISEHNRLYWYRQTLGQGPEFLTYFQNEAQLEKSRLLSDRFSAERPKGSFSTLEIQRTEQGDSAMYLCAGSLGPPGGELFFGEGSRLTVL.

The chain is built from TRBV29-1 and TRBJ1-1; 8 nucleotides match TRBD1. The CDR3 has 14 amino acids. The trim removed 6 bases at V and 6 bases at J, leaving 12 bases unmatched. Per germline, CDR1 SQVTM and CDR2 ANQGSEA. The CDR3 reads CSVTQQGGGPEAFF. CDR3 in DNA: TGCAGCGTGACCCAACAGGGGGGCGGCCCTGAAGCTTTCTTT. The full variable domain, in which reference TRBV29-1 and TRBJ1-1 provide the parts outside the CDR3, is SAVISQKPSRDICQRGTSLTIQCQVDSQVTMMFWYRQQPGQSLTLIATANQGSEATYESGFVIDKFPISRPNLTFSTLTVSNMSPEDSSIYLCSVTQQGGGPEAFFGQGTRLTVV.

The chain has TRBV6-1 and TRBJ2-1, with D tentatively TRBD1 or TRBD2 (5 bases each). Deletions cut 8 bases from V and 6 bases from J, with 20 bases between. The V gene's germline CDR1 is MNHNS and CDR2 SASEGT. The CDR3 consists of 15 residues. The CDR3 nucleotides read TGTGCCAGCTCCGAGGGCGGGTTCGGGGCCAATGAGCAGTTCTTC. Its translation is CASSEGGFGANEQFF.

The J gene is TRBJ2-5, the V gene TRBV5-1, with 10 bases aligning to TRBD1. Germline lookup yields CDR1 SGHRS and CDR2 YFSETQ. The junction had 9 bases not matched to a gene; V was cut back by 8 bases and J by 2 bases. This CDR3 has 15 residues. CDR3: CASWGGTGAQETQYF. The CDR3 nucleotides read TGCGCCAGTTGGGGGGGGACAGGGGCACAAGAGACCCAGTACTTC.

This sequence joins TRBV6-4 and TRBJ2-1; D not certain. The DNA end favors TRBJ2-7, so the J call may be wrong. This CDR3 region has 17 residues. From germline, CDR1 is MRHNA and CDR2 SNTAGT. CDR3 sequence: CANCSPHPEVSYNEQYF. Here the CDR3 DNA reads TGTGCCAATTGCAGCCCACATCCTGAGGTCTCCTACAATGAGCAGTACTTC.

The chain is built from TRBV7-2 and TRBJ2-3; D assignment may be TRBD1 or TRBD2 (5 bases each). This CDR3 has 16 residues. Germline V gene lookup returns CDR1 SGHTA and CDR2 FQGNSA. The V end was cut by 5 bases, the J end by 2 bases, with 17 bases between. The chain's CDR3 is CASSRQGTGTTDTQYF. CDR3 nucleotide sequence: TGTGCCAGCAGCCGACAAGGGACGGGGACCACAGATACGCAGTATTTT.